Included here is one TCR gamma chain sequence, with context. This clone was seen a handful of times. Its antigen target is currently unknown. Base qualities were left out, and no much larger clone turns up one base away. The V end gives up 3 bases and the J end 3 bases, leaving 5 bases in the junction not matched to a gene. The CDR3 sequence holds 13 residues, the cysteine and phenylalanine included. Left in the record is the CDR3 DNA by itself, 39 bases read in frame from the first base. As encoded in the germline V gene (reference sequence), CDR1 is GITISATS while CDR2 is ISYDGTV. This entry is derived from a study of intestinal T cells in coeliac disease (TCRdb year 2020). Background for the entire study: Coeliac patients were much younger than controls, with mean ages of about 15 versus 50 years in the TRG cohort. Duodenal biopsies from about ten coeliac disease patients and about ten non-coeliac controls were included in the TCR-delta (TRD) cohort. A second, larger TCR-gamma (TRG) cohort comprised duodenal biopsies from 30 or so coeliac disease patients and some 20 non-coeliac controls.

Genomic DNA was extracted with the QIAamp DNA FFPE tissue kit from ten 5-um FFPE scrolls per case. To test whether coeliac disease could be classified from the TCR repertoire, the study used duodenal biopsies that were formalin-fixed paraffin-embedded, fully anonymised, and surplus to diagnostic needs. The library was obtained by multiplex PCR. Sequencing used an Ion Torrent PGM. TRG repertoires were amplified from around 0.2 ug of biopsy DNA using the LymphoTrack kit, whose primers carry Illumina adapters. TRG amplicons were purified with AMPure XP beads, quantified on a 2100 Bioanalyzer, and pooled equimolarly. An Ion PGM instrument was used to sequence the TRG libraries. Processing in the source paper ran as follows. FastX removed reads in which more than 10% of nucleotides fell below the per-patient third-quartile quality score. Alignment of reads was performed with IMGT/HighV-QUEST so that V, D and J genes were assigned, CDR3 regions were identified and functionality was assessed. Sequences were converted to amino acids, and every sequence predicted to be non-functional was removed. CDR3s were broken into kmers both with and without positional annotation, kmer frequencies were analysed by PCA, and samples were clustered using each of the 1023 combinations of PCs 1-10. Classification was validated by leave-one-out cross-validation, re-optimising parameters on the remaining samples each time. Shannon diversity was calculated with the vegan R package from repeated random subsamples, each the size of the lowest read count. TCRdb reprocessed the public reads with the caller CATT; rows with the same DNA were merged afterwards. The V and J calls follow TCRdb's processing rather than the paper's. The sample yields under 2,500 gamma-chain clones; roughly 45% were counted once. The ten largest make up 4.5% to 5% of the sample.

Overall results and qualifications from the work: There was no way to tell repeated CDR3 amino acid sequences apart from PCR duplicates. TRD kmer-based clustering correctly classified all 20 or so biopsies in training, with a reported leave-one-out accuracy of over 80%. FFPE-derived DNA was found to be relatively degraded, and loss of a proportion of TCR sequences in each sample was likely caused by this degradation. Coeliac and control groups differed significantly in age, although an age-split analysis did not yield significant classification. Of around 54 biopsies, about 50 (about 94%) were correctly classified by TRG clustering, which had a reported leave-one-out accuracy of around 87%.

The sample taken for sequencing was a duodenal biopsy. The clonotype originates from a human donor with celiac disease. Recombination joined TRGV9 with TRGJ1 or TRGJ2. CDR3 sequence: CALWESTYYKKLF. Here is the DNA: TGTGCCTTGTGGGAGTCTACTTATTATAAGAAACTCTTT.